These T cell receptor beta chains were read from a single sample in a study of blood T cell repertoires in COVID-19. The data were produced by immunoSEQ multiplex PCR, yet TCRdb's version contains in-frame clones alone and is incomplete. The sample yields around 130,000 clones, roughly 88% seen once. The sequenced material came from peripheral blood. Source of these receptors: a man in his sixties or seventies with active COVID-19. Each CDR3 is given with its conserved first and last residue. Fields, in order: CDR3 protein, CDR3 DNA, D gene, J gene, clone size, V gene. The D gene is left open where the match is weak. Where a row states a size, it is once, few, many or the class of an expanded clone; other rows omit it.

CASSLGTDTGELFF TGTGCCAGCAGCTTAGGGACAGACACCGGGGAGCTGTTTTTT . TRBJ2-2 . TRBV11-2
CASSFSQGQPQHF TGTGCCAGCAGCTTTTCTCAGGGACAGCCCCAGCATTTT . TRBJ1-5 . TRBV11-2
CASSFLSRGGGGTEAFF TGTGCCAGCAGTTTTTTATCTCGTGGGGGAGGGGGCACTGAAGCTTTCTTT . TRBJ1-1 . TRBV28
CASSPAQNEQYF TGTGCCAGCTCACCCGCACAAAACGAGCAGTACTTC . TRBJ2-7 . TRBV18
CASSPGTGGSYEQYF TGTGCCAGCAGCCCCGGGACAGGGGGCTCCTACGAGCAGTACTTC TRBD1 TRBJ2-7 . TRBV6-6
CASRPTGAIYNEQFF TGTGCCAGCAGACCGACAGGGGCAATCTACAATGAGCAGTTCTTC TRBD1 TRBJ2-1 few TRBV6-5
CASSAGTSGYNEQFF TGTGCCAGCAGCGCGGGGACTAGCGGGTACAATGAGCAGTTCTTC TRBD2 TRBJ2-1 . TRBV9
CASSTGGPGELFF TGTGCCAGCTCAACAGGGGGACCCGGGGAGCTGTTTTTT TRBD1 TRBJ2-2 . TRBV18
CASSERTGAREKLFF TGTGCCAGCAGTGAACGGACAGGGGCTAGGGAAAAACTGTTTTTT TRBD1 TRBJ1-4 few TRBV6-1
CASSPLASDNEQFF TGTGCCAGCTCACCGTTGGCTAGCGACAATGAGCAGTTCTTC . TRBJ2-1 . TRBV18
CASSDTTFYGYTF TGCGCCAGCAGTGACACGACATTCTATGGCTACACCTTC . TRBJ1-2 . TRBV10-2
CSASGGQGAKNTEAFF TGCAGTGCTAGTGGGGGGCAGGGGGCGAAGAACACTGAAGCTTTCTTT TRBD1 TRBJ1-1 . TRBV20-1
CASSGGEPYEQYF TGCGCCAGCTCAGGGGGCGAACCCTACGAGCAGTACTTC TRBD1 TRBJ2-7 . TRBV5-1
CASSSGLAAVNEQFF TGTGCCAGCAGCTCGGGACTAGCGGCAGTCAATGAGCAGTTCTTC TRBD2 TRBJ2-1 . TRBV13
CASSSPLRNTGELFF TGTGCCAGCAGCTCTCCCCTTCGGAACACCGGGGAGCTGTTTTTT . TRBJ2-2 . TRBV7-9
CASSQLAGRPNEQFF TGTGCCAGCAGCCAACTAGCGGGGAGGCCCAATGAGCAGTTCTTC TRBD2 TRBJ2-1 . TRBV3-1/TRBV3-2
CASSDPTVPSTDTQYF TGTGCCAGCAGCGACCCGACAGTCCCGAGCACAGATACGCAGTATTTT . TRBJ2-3 . TRBV28
CASSSRRGNEQFF TGTGCCAGCAGTTCCCGGCGGGGGAATGAGCAGTTCTTC TRBD2 TRBJ2-1 . TRBV28
CASSAEGNYGYTF TGTGCCAGCAGTGCTGAGGGAAACTATGGCTACACCTTC . TRBJ1-2 . TRBV2
CASLTPGPPYEQYF TGTGCCAGCCTAACACCGGGTCCGCCTTACGAGCAGTACTTC . TRBJ2-7 . TRBV28
CASTPTAEDGYTF TGTGCCAGCACCCCGACCGCGGAAGATGGCTACACCTTC . TRBJ1-2 . TRBV28
CASSPGQGREAFF TGTGCCAGCAGCCCGGGACAGGGGAGAGAAGCTTTCTTT TRBD1 TRBJ1-1 . TRBV5-4
CASTPFQGNKNIQYF TGTGCCAGCACCCCCTTCCAGGGTAACAAAAACATTCAGTACTTC . TRBJ2-4 once TRBV28
CASGGGQADFEPQHF TGTGCCAGCGGAGGGGGACAGGCCGATTTTGAGCCCCAGCATTTT TRBD1 TRBJ1-5 once TRBV6-5
CSAGPSSYEQYF TGCAGCGCGGGCCCTAGCTCCTACGAGCAGTACTTC . TRBJ2-7 . TRBV29-1
CASSRASYEQYF TGTGCCAGCAGCCGGGCGTCCTACGAGCAGTACTTC . TRBJ2-7 once TRBV3-1/TRBV3-2
CASGTLASTDTQYF TGTGCCAGCGGTACACTAGCGAGCACAGATACGCAGTATTTT TRBD2 TRBJ2-3 . TRBV9
CASKSGGTEAFF TGTGCCAGCAAGTCAGGGGGCACTGAAGCTTTCTTT TRBD1 TRBJ1-1 . TRBV3-1/TRBV3-2
CASSLFRGGEETQYF TGTGCCAGCAGCCTCTTCAGGGGTGGGGAAGAGACCCAGTACTTC . TRBJ2-5 once TRBV27
CASSFTGNAGELFF TGTGCCAGCAGCTTCACAGGGAACGCCGGGGAGCTGTTTTTT . TRBJ2-2 . TRBV5-6
CATSGSPGQGGTGELFF TGTGCCACCAGTGGGAGCCCCGGACAGGGCGGCACCGGGGAGCTGTTTTTT TRBD1 TRBJ2-2 . TRBV24-1